The clone carrying this TCR beta chain came up many times. Antigen unknown. The data stem from a study of blood T cells in healthy people across ages. Primers used in a second PCR of roughly 6 to 11 cycles were a sample-barcoded 5' primer and a J-beta primer mix. Each CDR3 protein is one row after TCRdb ran MiXCR on the 5' RACE reads. The sample records over 950,000 distinct CDR3 sequences, 51% being singletons. General study points: One million T cells yielded diversity estimates that were considered underestimates. The recorded TCR beta diversity per million T cells decreased in a roughly linear manner with age.

The CDR3 extends over 11 amino acids. CDR1 is MNHEY, CDR2 SVGAGI, per germline. V was pared by 6 bases and J by 7 bases, with 9 bases between. The clonotype originates from a woman aged 60-75 years in good health. The sequenced sample was blood. The V gene is TRBV6-5, the J gene TRBJ2-5; unclear D gene. This CDR3 is CASSSRMTQYF. Here the CDR3 DNA reads TGTGCCAGCAGCTCAAGGATGACCCAGTACTTC.